This T cell receptor beta chain was observed in a study of T cell responses to AZD1222 COVID-19 vaccine. Points from the study as a whole: Vaccination with two AZD1222 doses was followed by a rise in Spike-specific TCR breadth and depth. Spike was spanned by vaccine-associated CD4 TCRs, with dominance at 160-218 and 743-854. Donors were chiefly white British, with a greater number of females, and clonal diversity was perhaps underestimated.

A word on this clone: Its antigen is not known.

Germline V lookup: CDR1 LGHDT, CDR2 YNNKEL (reference sequence). The CDR3 length is 15 residues. Between the trimmed V and J ends, which lost 3 bases and 7 bases, there was a span of 15 bases. Profiling relied on immunoSEQ multiplex PCR, and the TCRdb table lists in-frame clones only, not all of them. The repertoire holds roughly 100,000 clones, with more than 75% as singletons. This material consisted of peripheral blood, taken 28 days after the second AZD1222 dose. The J gene is TRBJ2-2, the V gene TRBV3-1 (or the pseudogene TRBV3-2); D remains ambiguous. The clonotype was recovered from an adult who received the AZD1222 COVID-19 vaccine. The CDR3 sequence is CASSQERASGGELFF. The CDR3 bases are TGTGCCAGCAGCCAGGAAAGGGCTTCTGGCGGGGAGCTGTTTTTT.